This passage covers 17 T cell receptor beta chains from one sample sequenced in a study of shared clonotypes between healthy human individuals. The assay was immunoSEQ multiplex PCR, and TCRdb's table has in-frame clones only and misses some. Among roughly 2,500,000 clones listed, 80% to 95% were seen once. Material for sequencing was naive CD4+ T cells from PBMCs. The subset: CD45RA+ positively selected. The receptors come from a man between 18 and 35 years old in good health. Some clones in this sample may be carry-over from other donors' samples.

The chain carries TRBV5-1 and TRBJ1-2; TRBD1 matches 7 bases. CDR3 length: 15 amino acids. Germline assignment: CDR1 SGHRS and CDR2 YFSETQ. The V gene end was trimmed by 4 bases and the J gene end by 6 bases; junction bases not matched to a gene: 12. In DNA form, the CDR3 reads TGCGCCAGCAGCCCGCAGGGGGGACTCTCAGATGGCTACACCTTC. Amino acids: CASSPQGGLSDGYTF. Based on the CDR3 plus reference TRBV5-1 and TRBJ1-2, the full variable domain is KAGVTQTPRYLIKTRGQQVTLSCSPISGHRSVSWYQQTPGQGLQFLFEYFSETQRNKGNFPGRFSGRQFSNSRSEMNVSTLELGDSALYLCASSPQGGLSDGYTFGSGTRLTVV.

The chain carries TRBV7-3 and TRBJ2-5; D not resolved. This CDR3 is 13 amino acids long. Germline assignment: CDR1 SGHTA and CDR2 FQGTGA. The germline V and J ends were trimmed by 2 bases and 5 bases, with 9 bases remaining between them. The CDR3 spells CASSLGRRETQYF. CDR3 DNA: TGTGCCAGCAGCTTAGGACGTCGGGAGACCCAGTACTTC.

The V call is TRBV2, the J call TRBJ1-5, with TRBD1 matching over 9 bases. Germline trimming cut 9 bases from V and 5 bases from J; bases unmatched to any gene: 8. This CDR3 region has 14 residues. Germline-derived CDR1 and CDR2 are SNHLY and FYNNEI. In DNA form, the CDR3 reads TGTGCCAGGGGGGGACAGGGACGGGATCAGCCCCAGCATTTT. Protein sequence: CARGGQGRDQPQHF.

This clone was detected once. The V gene is TRBV28, the J gene TRBJ1-4; D gene unclear. This CDR3 spans 13 amino acids. Germline V gene lookup returns CDR1 MDHEN and CDR2 SYDVKM. With 4 bases removed from V and 8 bases from J, the gap between germline ends came to 11 bases. The CDR3 nucleotides are TGTGCCAGCAGTTGGCAAGACCGGGAAAAACTGTTTTTT. Translating gives CASSWQDREKLFF.

As to this clone: Within the sample, other DNA sequences also encode this same CDR3. The rearrangement links TRBV28 to TRBJ2-1; D gene ambiguous. Germline V gene lookup returns CDR1 MDHEN and CDR2 SYDVKM. This CDR3 spans 12 amino acids. V lost 6 bases, J lost 7 bases, and 10 bases lay in between. CDR3: CASSPGYNEQFF. The CDR3 DNA reads TGTGCCAGCAGCCCCGGGTATAATGAGCAGTTCTTC. Full variable domain (missing parts from reference TRBV28 and TRBJ2-1): DVKVTQSSRYLVKRTGEKVFLECVQDMDHENMFWYRQDPGLGLRLIYFSYDVKMKEKGDIPEGYSVSREKKERFSLILESASTNQTSMYLCASSPGYNEQFFGPGTRLTVL.

V and J are TRBV29-1 and TRBJ2-1; TRBD2 aligns across 9 bases. CDR1 is SQVTM and CDR2 is ANQGSEA in the germline V gene. Germline trimming cut 4 bases from V and 9 bases from J; bases unmatched to any gene: 7. The CDR3 has 13 residues. CDR3: CSVAGGRASEQFF. The CDR3 DNA follows: TGCAGCGTTGCGGGCGGGAGGGCGAGTGAGCAGTTCTTC.

The chain is built from TRBV29-1 and TRBJ2-4; D unclear. The CDR3 sequence is 13 residues long. The ends were cut back, 7 bases at V and 4 bases at J, with 14 bases in the middle. The germline CDR1 and CDR2 sequences are SQVTM and ANQGSEA. The CDR3 DNA follows: TGCAGCGCCGCCGACCCAGGAAAAAACATTCAGTACTTC. Translation gives CSAADPGKNIQYF.

The V gene is TRBV7-6, the J gene TRBJ2-7; D is possibly TRBD1 (6 bases). The germline V gene encodes CDR1 SGHVS and CDR2 FNYEAQ. The CDR3 consists of 15 residues. V gave up 1 base and J gave up 4 bases, with 14 bases separating them. The CDR3 DNA reads TGTGCCAGCAGCTTAGAGGGGCTAGGGGGATACGAGCAGTACTTC. Residues: CASSLEGLGGYEQYF. The whole variable domain, filled in from reference TRBV7-6 and TRBJ2-7, reads GAGVSQSPRYKVTKRGQDVALRCDPISGHVSLYWYRQALGQGPEFLTYFNYEAQQDKSGLPNDRFSAERPEGSISTLTIQRTEQRDSAMYRCASSLEGLGGYEQYFGPGTRLTVT.

J is TRBJ1-2 and V is TRBV2; D gene uncertain. Trimming pared 7 bases from V and 6 bases from J, leaving 12 bases between. The CDR3 runs to 12 residues. The germline CDR1 and CDR2 sequences are SNHLY and FYNNEI. DNA for the CDR3: TGTGCCAGCACGCGGGGTTTTAATGGCTACACCTTC. This gives the protein CASTRGFNGYTF.

This chain connects TRBV11-2 to TRBJ1-2, with D uncertain. The CDR3 spans 14 residues. Trimming pared 1 base from V and 4 bases from J, leaving 10 bases between. Germline-derived CDR1 and CDR2 are SGHAT and FQNNGV. The CDR3 bases are TGTGCCAGCAGCTTAGCTGGGGTGGCCTATGGCTACACCTTC. Translation: CASSLAGVAYGYTF.

The rearrangement joins TRBV27 to TRBJ1-6, with D maybe TRBD1 (5 bases). V was trimmed by 5 bases and J by 14 bases, leaving 22 bases between them. The CDR3 is 15 residues long. Germline loops: CDR1 MNHEY, CDR2 SMNVEV (reference sequence). The CDR3 loop is CASSPSPDPGPTLHF. The CDR3 DNA follows: TGTGCCAGCAGTCCCTCACCAGATCCAGGGCCTACCCTCCACTTT.

The chain combines TRBV6-1 with TRBJ2-7; D may be TRBD1 (5 bases). Germline V gene data show CDR1 as MNHNS and CDR2 as SASEGT. The CDR3 has 15 amino acids. Trimming removed 0 bases at V and 6 bases at J, with 15 bases between. The CDR3 loop is CASSEAGMTDPEQYF. CDR3 nucleotides: TGTGCCAGCAGTGAAGCGGGAATGACAGACCCCGAGCAGTACTTC.

Only one count was recorded for this clone. This chain joins TRBV7-6 and TRBJ1-1, with D unclear. In germline, CDR1 is SGHVS, CDR2 FNYEAQ. CDR3 length: 13 amino acids. V was trimmed by 3 bases and J by 4 bases, leaving 9 bases between them. The CDR3 DNA reads as TGTGCCAGCAGCTTGCAGACCATCACTGAAGCTTTCTTT. Residues: CASSLQTITEAFF.

Details on this clone: This same CDR3 is encoded by further DNA sequences in the sample. The chain couples TRBV15 to TRBJ2-7; D ambiguous. The CDR3 loop spans 13 amino acids. Trimming left V 0 bases short and J 2 bases short, with 5 bases between. Germline-derived CDR1 and CDR2 are LNHNV and YYDKDF (reference sequence). Here the CDR3 DNA reads TGTGCCACCAGCAGAGACAAGACCTACGAGCAGTACTTC. Translated: CATSRDKTYEQYF. Variable domain in full (rest from reference TRBV15 and TRBJ2-7): DAMVIQNPRYQVTQFGKPVTLSCSQTLNHNVMYWYQQKSSQAPKLLFHYYDKDFNNEADTPDNFQSRRPNTSFCFLDIRSPGLGDTAMYLCATSRDKTYEQYFGPGTRLTVT.

The V gene is TRBV11-2, the J gene TRBJ2-2, with 7 bases that match TRBD2. J lost 6 bases, V lost 1 base, and 8 bases had no gene match. The CDR3 consists of 16 residues. CDR1 and CDR2 (germline): SGHAT, FQNNGV. CDR3 loop: CASSLVGGSRAGELFF. CDR3 DNA: TGTGCCAGCAGCTTAGTAGGCGGGAGTAGGGCCGGGGAGCTGTTTTTT.

This clone was seen just once. In DNA form, the CDR3 reads TGCGCCAGCAGCTTAACAACCACCACCGCTGAAAAACTGTTTTTT. Its translation: CASSLTTTTAEKLFF. V is TRBV5-1 and J is TRBJ1-4; D not certain. Per germline, CDR1 SGHRS and CDR2 YFSETQ. The CDR3 length is 15 residues. V lost 2 bases to trimming and J lost 7 bases, with 15 bases between them. Complete variable domain (other parts from reference TRBV5-1 and TRBJ1-4): KAGVTQTPRYLIKTRGQQVTLSCSPISGHRSVSWYQQTPGQGLQFLFEYFSETQRNKGNFPGRFSGRQFSNSRSEMNVSTLELGDSALYLCASSLTTTTAEKLFFGSGTQLSVL.

The chain couples TRBV6-1 to TRBJ1-2, with 7 bases identical to TRBD1. After removal of 3 bases from V and 8 bases from J, the junction contained 12 bases not matched to a gene. This CDR3 is 15 amino acids long. The germline V gene has CDR1 MNHNS and CDR2 SASEGT. This chain's CDR3 is CASSDRTGGRGGYTF. The DNA of the CDR3 is TGTGCCAGCAGTGACCGGACAGGTGGTAGGGGAGGCTACACCTTC.